Below, 22 T cell receptor beta chains from the same sample are listed, as sequenced in a study of blood T cell repertoires in COVID-19. The data were produced by immunoSEQ multiplex PCR, yet TCRdb's version contains in-frame clones alone and is incomplete. The repertoire includes around 200,000 clones, 80% to 85% of them detected once, and about 7% sits in the top ten. Sequenced sample: peripheral blood. The receptors come from a woman aged 40 to 49 with COVID-19, enrolled during active disease.

The chain couples TRBV19 to TRBJ1-2, with TRBD1 matching over 7 bases. This CDR3 contains 17 residues. Trimming took 3 bases from V and 8 from J; bases not matched to a gene: 18. Germline CDR1 is LNHDA and CDR2 is SQIVND (reference sequence). The CDR3 here is CASSILNHQTGNEGYTF. The CDR3 region has the DNA TGTGCCAGTAGTATCCTAAACCATCAGACAGGGAATGAAGGCTACACCTTC. Full variable domain (missing parts from reference TRBV19 and TRBJ1-2): DGGITQSPKYLFRKEGQNVTLSCEQNLNHDAMYWYRQDPGQGLRLIYYSQIVNDFQKGDIAEGYSVSREKKESFPLTVTSAQKNPTAFYLCASSILNHQTGNEGYTFGSGTRLTVV.

With regard to this clone: Other DNA sequences in this specimen translate into the identical CDR3. The chain uses TRBV5-6 and TRBJ1-5; maybe TRBD1 (6 bases). Germline values: CDR1 SGHDT, CDR2 YYEEEE. This CDR3 region has 14 residues. The V end was cut by 0 bases, the J end by 3 bases, with 7 bases between. The CDR3 sequence is CASSLAGVNQPQHF. In DNA form, the CDR3 reads TGTGCCAGCAGCTTGGCAGGGGTCAATCAGCCCCAGCATTTT.

V is TRBV5-1 and J is TRBJ2-7; D might be TRBD1 (6 bases). This CDR3 comprises 15 residues. Germline assignment: CDR1 SGHRS and CDR2 YFSETQ. V dropped 0 bases and J dropped 1 base, with 11 bases sitting between them. The CDR3 is CASSLVQGISYEQYF. DNA for the CDR3: TGCGCCAGCAGCTTGGTGCAGGGGATATCCTACGAGCAGTACTTC.

The CDR3 region is CASKRGQSNEKLFF. The CDR3 coding sequence is TGTGCCAGCAAAAGGGGGCAGTCCAATGAAAAACTGTTTTTT. The chain couples TRBV2 to TRBJ1-4; 7 bases are shared with TRBD1. The CDR3 has 14 amino acids. Germline loops: CDR1 SNHLY, CDR2 FYNNEI. The trim removed 7 bases at V and 5 bases at J, leaving 7 bases unmatched. The full variable domain, completed using reference TRBV2 and TRBJ1-4, is EPEVTQTPSHQVTQMGQEVILRCVPISNHLYFYWYRQILGQKVEFLVSFYNNEISEKSEIFDDQFSVERPDGSNFTLKIRSTKLEDSAMYFCASKRGQSNEKLFFGSGTQLSVL.

V and J are TRBV6-4 and TRBJ2-2, with TRBD2 as a possible D gene (5 bases). In germline, CDR1 is MRHNA, CDR2 SNTAGT. The CDR3 has 15 residues. The V end was cut by 6 bases, the J end by 4 bases, with 15 bases between. This CDR3 reads CASSPGKVGTGELFF. CDR3 DNA sequence: TGTGCCAGCAGCCCGGGGAAAGTTGGCACCGGGGAGCTGTTTTTT.

This sequence joins TRBV27 and TRBJ1-2; 8 nucleotides align to TRBD1. V trimming: 5 bases; J trimming: 3 bases; junction bases outside the gene matches: 2. Germline-derived CDR1 and CDR2 are MNHEY and SMNVEV (reference sequence). The CDR3 length is 13 residues. The DNA for the CDR3 is TGTGCCAGCAGTGGACAGGGCTACTATGGCTACACCTTC. Amino acids: CASSGQGYYGYTF.

The CDR3 DNA is TGTGCCAGCAGCCCGGCCGGGACAGGGAACACTGAAGCTTTCTTT. This gives the protein CASSPAGTGNTEAFF. The V gene is TRBV11-2, the J gene TRBJ1-1; 8 bases match TRBD1. J lost 1 base, V lost 5 bases, and 6 bases had no gene match. The CDR3 has 15 residues. Germline assignment: CDR1 SGHAT and CDR2 FQNNGV.

The chain is built from TRBV9 and TRBJ1-3, with TRBD1 as a possible D gene (6 bases). This CDR3 is built from 14 residues. Germline lookup yields CDR1 SGDLS and CDR2 YYNGEE. V was shortened by 6 bases and J by 2 bases, with 12 bases between the two germline ends. The DNA of the CDR3 is TGTGCCAGCACTCGGGACATCCCTGGAAACACCATATATTTT. It codes for CASTRDIPGNTIYF.

As DNA, the CDR3 is TGTGCCAGCAGAACTAGCGGGGCTAGCACAGATACGCAGTATTTT. It is translated as CASRTSGASTDTQYF. This chain links TRBV6-5 with TRBJ2-3, with 10 bases matching TRBD2. Germline lookup yields CDR1 MNHEY and CDR2 SVGAGI. There are 15 residues in the CDR3. V dropped 6 bases and J dropped 0; count of bases not matched to a gene: 3.

This clone was found once. V is TRBV29-1 and J is TRBJ2-5, with D tentatively TRBD1 (6 bases). This CDR3 comprises 13 residues. Germline V gene data show CDR1 as SQVTM and CDR2 as ANQGSEA. Trimming took off 5 bases at V and 1 base at J, with 11 bases between the two ends. The CDR3 region has the DNA TGCAGCGTTCCACAGGGTCTCCAAGAGACCCAGTACTTC. Translation: CSVPQGLQETQYF.

The rearrangement uses TRBV11-2 and TRBJ1-2, with D possibly TRBD1 on 6 matching bases. There are 14 residues in the CDR3. V lost 2 bases and J lost 3, with 10 bases in between. CDR1 SGHAT and CDR2 FQNNGV come from the germline V gene. The CDR3 DNA reads TGTGCCAGCAGCTTACAGTACAGGGACTATGGCTACACCTTC. Its translation: CASSLQYRDYGYTF.

This rearrangement joins TRBV7-2 to TRBJ1-1; the D is unclear. The CDR3 runs 14 residues. Germline V gene sequence: CDR1 SGHTA, CDR2 FQGNSA. With 1 base removed from V and 5 bases from J, the gap between germline ends came to 11 bases. The chain's CDR3 is CASSLDAGRTEAFF. As DNA, the CDR3 is TGTGCCAGCAGCTTAGACGCGGGTCGAACTGAAGCTTTCTTT.

The rearrangement joins TRBV6-5 to TRBJ2-1, with a tentative D call TRBD2 (5 bases). Trimming left V 5 bases short and J 2 bases short, with 13 bases between. The CDR3 totals 15 residues. Looked up from germline, CDR1 is MNHEY and CDR2 is SVGAGI. The CDR3 is CASSPGSGPYNEQFF. CDR3 bases: TGTGCCAGCAGTCCCGGAAGCGGACCCTACAATGAGCAGTTCTTC.

The chain joins TRBV7-2 to TRBJ1-2; D is possibly TRBD1 (5 bases). The germline V gene encodes CDR1 SGHTA and CDR2 FQGNSA. V shed 5 bases and J shed 4 bases, with 17 bases lying between them. The CDR3 has 15 amino acids. The CDR3 reads CASSPRAGRGYGYTF. The DNA of the CDR3 is TGTGCCAGCAGCCCCCGGGCGGGGAGGGGCTATGGCTACACCTTC. The full variable domain, completed using reference TRBV7-2 and TRBJ1-2, is GAGVSQSPSNKVTEKGKDVELRCDPISGHTALYWYRQSLGQGLEFLIYFQGNSAPDKSGLPSDRFSAERTGGSVSTLTIQRTQQEDSAVYLCASSPRAGRGYGYTFGSGTRLTVV.

This clone was recorded a few times. The chain is built from TRBV11-2 and TRBJ1-5; no definite D call. The germline V gene has CDR1 SGHAT and CDR2 FQNNGV. Trimming took 2 bases from V and 6 from J, leaving 11 bases between them. There are 14 residues in the CDR3. The CDR3 sequence is CASSLTSNGQPQHF. The DNA for the CDR3 is TGTGCCAGCAGCTTAACTTCAAATGGTCAGCCCCAGCATTTT.

The CDR3, as DNA: TGTGCCAGCAGTCCCCAGACAATACAAAGGAACACCATATATTTT. Amino acids: CASSPQTIQRNTIYF. V usage is TRBV6-5 and J usage is TRBJ1-3; D is unresolved. CDR3 length equals 15 residues. Per germline, CDR1 MNHEY and CDR2 SVGAGI. V gave up 5 bases and J gave up 7 bases, with 18 bases separating them.

This chain joins TRBV11-2 and TRBJ1-1, with 7 bases that match TRBD1. The V gene end was trimmed by 2 bases and the J gene end by 5 bases; junction bases not matched to a gene: 2. CDR1 SGHAT and CDR2 FQNNGV come from the germline V gene. The CDR3 consists of 13 residues. The CDR3 DNA reads TGTGCCAGCAGCTTACAGGGGGTGACTGAAGCTTTCTTT. Amino acids: CASSLQGVTEAFF.

The chain combines TRBV27 with TRBJ1-5, with D maybe TRBD1 (5 bases). The CDR3 contains 15 residues. Germline V gene sequence: CDR1 MNHEY, CDR2 SMNVEV (reference sequence). Trimming cost V 5 bases and J 0 bases, with 11 bases left between them. As DNA, the CDR3 is TGTGCCAGCAGTCCCCAGGGTTATAGCAATCAGCCCCAGCATTTT. Translated, it gives CASSPQGYSNQPQHF.

Points on this clone: Distinct nucleotide sequences in the sample also encode this CDR3. The J gene is TRBJ1-1, the V gene TRBV18, with D hard to call. The CDR3 runs 14 residues. The germline gives CDR1 KGHSH, CDR2 LQKENI. V was cut by 3 bases and J by 0 bases, with 8 bases left in between. The CDR3 here is CASSPARMNTEAFF. The CDR3 DNA is TGTGCCAGCTCACCGGCAAGAATGAACACTGAAGCTTTCTTT.

The chain uses TRBV5-4 and TRBJ2-7; TRBD2 is a possible D gene (7 bases). This CDR3 has 15 residues. V dropped 0 bases and J dropped 3 bases, with 13 bases sitting between them. Germline lookup yields CDR1 SGHNT and CDR2 YYREEE (reference sequence). CDR3 sequence (DNA): TGTGCCAGCAGCTTGGCCGAGGGAGGGGGCTACGAGCAGTACTTC. Translated: CASSLAEGGGYEQYF. Full variable domain (remainder filled in from reference TRBV5-4 and TRBJ2-7): ETGVTQSPTHLIKTRGQQVTLRCSSQSGHNTVSWYQQALGQGPQFIFQYYREEENGRGNFPPRFSGLQFPNYSSELNVNALELDDSALYLCASSLAEGGGYEQYFGPGTRLTVT.

This chain links TRBV24-1 with TRBJ2-7; TRBD1 matches 10 bases. The trim removed 3 bases at V and 5 bases at J, leaving 12 bases unmatched. The CDR3 is 17 residues long. CDR1 and CDR2 from the germline V gene are KGHDR and SFDVKD. DNA for the CDR3: TGTGCCACCAGTGATCGACAGGGGGCGCAGAGCCTAGACGAGCAGTACTTC. Translating gives CATSDRQGAQSLDEQYF.

V and J are TRBV9 and TRBJ2-3; D might be TRBD2 (6 bases). Germline loops: CDR1 SGDLS, CDR2 YYNGEE. Trimming removed 8 bases from V and 12 bases from J, with 19 bases in between. The CDR3 has 12 amino acids. DNA of the CDR3: TGTGCCAGTGGGGGGAGCGTGGGAGGACAGTATTTT. It codes for CASGGSVGGQYF.